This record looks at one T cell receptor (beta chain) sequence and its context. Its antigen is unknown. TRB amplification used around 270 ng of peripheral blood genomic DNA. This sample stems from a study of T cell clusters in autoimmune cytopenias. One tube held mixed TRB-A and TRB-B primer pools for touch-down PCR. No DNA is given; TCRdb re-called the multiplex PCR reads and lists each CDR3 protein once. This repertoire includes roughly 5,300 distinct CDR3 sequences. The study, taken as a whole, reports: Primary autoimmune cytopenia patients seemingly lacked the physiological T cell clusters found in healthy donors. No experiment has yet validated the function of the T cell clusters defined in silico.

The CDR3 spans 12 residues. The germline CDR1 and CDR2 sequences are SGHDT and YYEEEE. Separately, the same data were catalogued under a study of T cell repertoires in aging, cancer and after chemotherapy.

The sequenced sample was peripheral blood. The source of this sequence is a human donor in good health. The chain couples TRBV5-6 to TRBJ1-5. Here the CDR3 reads CASSLLSQPQHF. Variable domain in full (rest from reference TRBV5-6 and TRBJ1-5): DAGVTQSPTHLIKTRGQQVTLRCSPKSGHDTVSWYQQALGQGPQFIFQYYEEEERQRGNFPDRFSGHQFPNYSSELNVNALLLGDSALYLCASSLLSQPQHFGDGTRLSIL.